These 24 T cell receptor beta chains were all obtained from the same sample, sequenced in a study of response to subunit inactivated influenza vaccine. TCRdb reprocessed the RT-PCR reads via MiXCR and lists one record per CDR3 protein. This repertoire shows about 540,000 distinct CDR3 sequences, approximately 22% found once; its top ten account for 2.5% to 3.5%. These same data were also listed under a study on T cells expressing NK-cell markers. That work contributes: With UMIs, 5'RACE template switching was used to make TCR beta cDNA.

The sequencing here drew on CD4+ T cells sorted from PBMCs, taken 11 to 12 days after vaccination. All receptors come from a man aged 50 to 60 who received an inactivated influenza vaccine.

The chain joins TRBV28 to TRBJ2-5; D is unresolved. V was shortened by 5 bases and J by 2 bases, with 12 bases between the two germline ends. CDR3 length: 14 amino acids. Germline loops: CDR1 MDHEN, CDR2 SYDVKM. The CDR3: CASSPPWRQETQYF. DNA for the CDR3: TGTGCCAGCAGTCCCCCCTGGCGACAAGAGACCCAGTACTTC.

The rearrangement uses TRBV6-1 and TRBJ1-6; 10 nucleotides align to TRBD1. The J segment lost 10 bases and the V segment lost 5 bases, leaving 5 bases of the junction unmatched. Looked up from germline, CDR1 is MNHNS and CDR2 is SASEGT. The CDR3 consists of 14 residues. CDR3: CASSLKGQGSPLHF. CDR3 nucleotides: TGTGCCAGCAGTCTAAAGGGACAGGGGTCACCCCTCCACTTT.

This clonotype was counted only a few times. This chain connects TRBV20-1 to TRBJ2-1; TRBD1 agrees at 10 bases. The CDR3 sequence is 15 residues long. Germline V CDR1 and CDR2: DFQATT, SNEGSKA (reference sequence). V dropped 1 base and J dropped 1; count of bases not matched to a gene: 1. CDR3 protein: CSARGTGGSYNEQFF. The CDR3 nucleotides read TGCAGTGCTAGAGGGACAGGGGGGTCCTACAATGAGCAGTTCTTC.

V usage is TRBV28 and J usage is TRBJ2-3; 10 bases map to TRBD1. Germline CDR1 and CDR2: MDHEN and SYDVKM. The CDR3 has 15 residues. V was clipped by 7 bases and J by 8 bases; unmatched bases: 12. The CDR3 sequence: CASTVGGQGYVTQYF. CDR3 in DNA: TGTGCCAGCACCGTAGGGGGACAGGGGTACGTTACGCAGTATTTT.

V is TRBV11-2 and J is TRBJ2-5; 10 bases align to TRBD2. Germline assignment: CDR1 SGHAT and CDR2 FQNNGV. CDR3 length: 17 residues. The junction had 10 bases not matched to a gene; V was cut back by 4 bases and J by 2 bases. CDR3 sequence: CASSSGPQLAGQETQYF. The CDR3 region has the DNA TGTGCCAGCAGCTCCGGCCCCCAACTAGCGGGACAAGAGACCCAGTACTTC. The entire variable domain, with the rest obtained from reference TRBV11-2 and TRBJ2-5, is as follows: EAGVAQSPRYKIIEKRQSVAFWCNPISGHATLYWYQQILGQGPKLLIQFQNNGVVDDSQLPKDRFSAERLKGVDSTLKIQPAKLEDSAVYLCASSSGPQLAGQETQYFGPGTRLLVL.

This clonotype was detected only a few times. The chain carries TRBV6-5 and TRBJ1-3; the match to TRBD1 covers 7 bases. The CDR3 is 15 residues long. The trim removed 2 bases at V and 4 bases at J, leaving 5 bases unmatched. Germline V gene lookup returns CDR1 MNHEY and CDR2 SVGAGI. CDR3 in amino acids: CASSYNSGQGNTIYF. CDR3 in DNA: TGTGCCAGCAGTTACAATTCGGGACAGGGAAACACCATATATTTT.

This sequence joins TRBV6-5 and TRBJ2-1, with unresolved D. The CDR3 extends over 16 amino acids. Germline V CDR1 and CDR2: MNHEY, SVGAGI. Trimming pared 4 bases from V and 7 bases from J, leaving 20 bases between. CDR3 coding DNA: TGTGCCAGCAGTTTTTTTTCTCCTTACAAAGGGAATGAGCAGTTCTTC. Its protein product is CASSFFSPYKGNEQFF.

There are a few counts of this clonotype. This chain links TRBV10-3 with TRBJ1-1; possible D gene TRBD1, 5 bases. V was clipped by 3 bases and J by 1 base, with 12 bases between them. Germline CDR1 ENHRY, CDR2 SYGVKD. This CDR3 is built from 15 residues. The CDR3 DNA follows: TGTGCCATCAGTGATCTCGCCAGGGCGAACACTGAAGCTTTCTTT. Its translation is CAISDLARANTEAFF.

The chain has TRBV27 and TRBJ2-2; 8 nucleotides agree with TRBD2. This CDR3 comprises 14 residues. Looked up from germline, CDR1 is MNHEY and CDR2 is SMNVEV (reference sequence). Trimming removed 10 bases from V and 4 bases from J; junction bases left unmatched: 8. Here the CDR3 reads CATTRLAGTGELFF. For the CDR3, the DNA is TGTGCCACCACGAGGCTAGCGGGCACCGGGGAGCTGTTTTTT.

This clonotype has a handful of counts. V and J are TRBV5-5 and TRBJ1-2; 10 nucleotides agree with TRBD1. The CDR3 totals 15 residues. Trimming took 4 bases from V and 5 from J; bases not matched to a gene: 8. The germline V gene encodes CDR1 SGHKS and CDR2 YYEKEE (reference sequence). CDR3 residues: CASSRDRGRGYGYTF. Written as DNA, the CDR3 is TGTGCCAGCAGCAGAGACAGGGGGCGAGGGTATGGCTACACCTTC.

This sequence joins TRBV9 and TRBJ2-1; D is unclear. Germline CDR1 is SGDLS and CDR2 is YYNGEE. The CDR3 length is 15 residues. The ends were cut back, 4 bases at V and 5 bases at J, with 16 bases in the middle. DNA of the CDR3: TGTGCCAGCAGCCCCAGTTTTGATTATAACAATGAGCAGTTCTTC. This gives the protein CASSPSFDYNNEQFF.

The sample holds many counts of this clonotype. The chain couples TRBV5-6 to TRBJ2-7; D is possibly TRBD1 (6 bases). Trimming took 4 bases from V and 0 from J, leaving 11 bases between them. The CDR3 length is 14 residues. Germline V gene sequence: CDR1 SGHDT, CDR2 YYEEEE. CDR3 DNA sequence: TGTGCCAGCAGCCCGGACAGACGCTCCTACGAGCAGTACTTC. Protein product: CASSPDRRSYEQYF.

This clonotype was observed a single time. CDR3 in amino acids: CASSSGLHTDTQYF. In DNA, the CDR3 is TGCGCCAGCAGCTCGGGACTTCACACAGATACGCAGTATTTT. This chain uses TRBV4-3 with TRBJ2-3; D is possibly TRBD2 (6 bases). This CDR3 has 14 residues. Trimming took 5 bases from V and 2 from J, leaving 11 bases between them. Germline V gives CDR1 LGHNA, CDR2 YSLEER.

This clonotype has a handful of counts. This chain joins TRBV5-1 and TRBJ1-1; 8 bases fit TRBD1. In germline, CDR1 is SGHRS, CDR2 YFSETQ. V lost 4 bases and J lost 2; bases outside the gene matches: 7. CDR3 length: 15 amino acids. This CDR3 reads CASSRLGQGNTEAFF. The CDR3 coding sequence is TGCGCCAGCAGCAGACTCGGACAGGGTAACACTGAAGCTTTCTTT.

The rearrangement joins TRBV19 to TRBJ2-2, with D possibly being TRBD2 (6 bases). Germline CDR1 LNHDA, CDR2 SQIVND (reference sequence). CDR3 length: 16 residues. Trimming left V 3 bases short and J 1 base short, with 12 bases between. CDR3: CASSMDYLLNTGELFF. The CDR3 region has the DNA TGTGCCAGTAGTATGGACTACCTATTGAACACCGGGGAGCTGTTTTTT. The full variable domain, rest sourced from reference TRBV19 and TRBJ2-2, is DGGITQSPKYLFRKEGQNVTLSCEQNLNHDAMYWYRQDPGQGLRLIYYSQIVNDFQKGDIAEGYSVSREKKESFPLTVTSAQKNPTAFYLCASSMDYLLNTGELFFGEGSRLTVL.

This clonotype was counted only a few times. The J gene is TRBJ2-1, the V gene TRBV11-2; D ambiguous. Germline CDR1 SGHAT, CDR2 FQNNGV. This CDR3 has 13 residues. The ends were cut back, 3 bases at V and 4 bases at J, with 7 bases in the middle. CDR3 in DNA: TGTGCCAGCAGCTTCGGCGGTTACAATGAGCAGTTCTTC. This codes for CASSFGGYNEQFF.

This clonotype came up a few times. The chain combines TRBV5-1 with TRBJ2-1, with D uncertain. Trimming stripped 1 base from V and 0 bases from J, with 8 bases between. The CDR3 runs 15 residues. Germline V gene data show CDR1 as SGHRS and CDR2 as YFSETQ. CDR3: CASSLPTSSYNEQFF. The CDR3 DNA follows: TGCGCCAGCAGCTTGCCTACCAGCTCCTACAATGAGCAGTTCTTC.

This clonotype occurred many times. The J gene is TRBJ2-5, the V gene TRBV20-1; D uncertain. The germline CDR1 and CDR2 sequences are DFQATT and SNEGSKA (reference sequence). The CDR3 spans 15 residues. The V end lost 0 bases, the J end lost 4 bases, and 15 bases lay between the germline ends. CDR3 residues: CSARDWRVVAETQYF. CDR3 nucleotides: TGCAGTGCTAGAGATTGGAGAGTAGTGGCAGAGACCCAGTACTTC.

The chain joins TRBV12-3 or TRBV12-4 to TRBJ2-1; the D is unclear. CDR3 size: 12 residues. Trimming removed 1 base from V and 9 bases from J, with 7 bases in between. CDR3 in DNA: TGTGCCAGCAGTTTAGGGGAAAGTGAGCAGTTCTTC. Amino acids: CASSLGESEQFF.

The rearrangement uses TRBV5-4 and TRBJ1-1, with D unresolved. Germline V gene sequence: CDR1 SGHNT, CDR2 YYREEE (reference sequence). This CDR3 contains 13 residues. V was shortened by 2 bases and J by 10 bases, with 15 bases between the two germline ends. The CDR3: CASSFTAGLGAFF. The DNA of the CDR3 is TGTGCCAGCAGCTTCACGGCAGGATTAGGAGCTTTCTTT.

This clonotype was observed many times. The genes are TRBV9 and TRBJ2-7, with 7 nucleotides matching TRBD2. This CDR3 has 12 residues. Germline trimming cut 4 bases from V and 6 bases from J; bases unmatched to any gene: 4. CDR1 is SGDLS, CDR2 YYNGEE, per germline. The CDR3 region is CASSQAGSEQYF. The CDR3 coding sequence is TGTGCCAGCAGCCAAGCGGGAAGCGAGCAGTACTTC.

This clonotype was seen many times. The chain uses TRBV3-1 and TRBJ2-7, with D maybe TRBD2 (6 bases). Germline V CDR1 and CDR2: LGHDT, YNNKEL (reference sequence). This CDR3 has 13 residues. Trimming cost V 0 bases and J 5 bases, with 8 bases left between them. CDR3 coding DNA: TGTGCCAGCAGCCAAGATTGGGAGGACGAGCAGTACTTC. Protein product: CASSQDWEDEQYF.

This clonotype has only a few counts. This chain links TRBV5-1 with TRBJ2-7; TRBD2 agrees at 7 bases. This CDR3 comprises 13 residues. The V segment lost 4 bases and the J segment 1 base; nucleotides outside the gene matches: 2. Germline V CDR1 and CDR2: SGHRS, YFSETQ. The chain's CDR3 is CASSERGSYEQYF. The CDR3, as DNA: TGCGCCAGCAGCGAGCGGGGATCCTACGAGCAGTACTTC.

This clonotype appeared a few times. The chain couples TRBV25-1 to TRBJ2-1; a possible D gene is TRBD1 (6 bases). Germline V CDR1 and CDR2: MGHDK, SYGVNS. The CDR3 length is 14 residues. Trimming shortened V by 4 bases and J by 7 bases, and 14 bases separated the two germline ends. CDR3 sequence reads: CASSAEQGRNEQFF. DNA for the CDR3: TGTGCCAGCAGTGCAGAACAGGGAAGGAATGAGCAGTTCTTC.